These T cell receptor beta chains were read from a single sample in a study of neurological immune-mediated disorders. TCRdb reprocessed the 5' RACE reads with MiXCR, giving one entry per CDR3 protein. This repertoire shows 60,000 to 80,000 distinct CDR3 sequences, around 5.2% found once; its top ten account for roughly 3.3%. What was sequenced was PBMCs. The receptors stem from a woman between 50 and 59 years old with multiple sclerosis. Each CDR3 is given with its conserved first and last residue. The order of the fields is J gene, D gene, V gene, clone size, CDR3 protein, CDR3 DNA. A D gene is named only where the DNA matches it firmly. Only some rows state a clone size, as once, few, many or a class for expanded clones.

j_call: TRBJ2-7
d_call: .
v_call: TRBV12-3/TRBV12-4
clone_size: many
cdr3_aa: CASSPGFYEQYF
cdr3_nt: TGTGCCAGCAGCCCAGGGTTCTACGAGCAGTACTTC

j_call: TRBJ2-1
d_call: TRBD2
v_call: TRBV5-1
clone_size: few
cdr3_aa: CASSPPGLAAGGSSYNEQFF
cdr3_nt: TGCGCCAGCAGCCCTCCGGGACTAGCGGCGGGTGGGTCCTCCTACAATGAGCAGTTCTTC

j_call: TRBJ1-2
d_call: .
v_call: TRBV5-1
clone_size: .
cdr3_aa: CASSLANYKDYGYTF
cdr3_nt: TGCGCCAGCAGCTTGGCCAATTATAAGGACTATGGCTACACCTTC

j_call: TRBJ2-2
d_call: TRBD2
v_call: TRBV4-2
clone_size: many
cdr3_aa: CASSHEASGNTGELFF
cdr3_nt: TGTGCCAGCAGCCATGAGGCTAGCGGCAACACCGGGGAGCTGTTTTTT

j_call: TRBJ1-1
d_call: TRBD1
v_call: TRBV10-3
clone_size: .
cdr3_aa: CANSAGQGAVVFF
cdr3_nt: TGTGCCAACAGTGCGGGACAGGGTGCAGTGGTTTTCTTT

j_call: TRBJ2-3
d_call: .
v_call: TRBV20-1
clone_size: many
cdr3_aa: CSASTGRTDTQYF
cdr3_nt: TGCAGTGCCAGCACTGGCCGCACAGATACGCAGTATTTT

j_call: TRBJ1-5
d_call: .
v_call: TRBV6-4
clone_size: many
cdr3_aa: CASSEDSNQPQNF
cdr3_nt: TGTGCCAGCAGTGAAGATAGCAATCAGCCCCAGAATTTT

j_call: TRBJ2-4
d_call: TRBD2
v_call: TRBV10-3
clone_size: many
cdr3_aa: CAIRGVAGAPGIQYF
cdr3_nt: TGTGCCATCAGGGGGGTAGCGGGAGCCCCGGGCATTCAGTACTTC

j_call: TRBJ2-2
d_call: TRBD2
v_call: TRBV20-1
clone_size: many
cdr3_aa: CSARDYQNTGELFF
cdr3_nt: TGCAGTGCTCGGGACTACCAAAACACCGGGGAGCTGTTTTTT

j_call: TRBJ2-2
d_call: TRBD1
v_call: TRBV20-1
clone_size: .
cdr3_aa: CSARRAGTGLGAGELFF
cdr3_nt: TGCAGTGCTAGAAGGGCCGGGACAGGGTTAGGAGCCGGGGAGCTGTTTTTT

j_call: TRBJ1-4
d_call: .
v_call: TRBV7-2
clone_size: many
cdr3_aa: CASSLGATNEKLFF
cdr3_nt: TGTGCCAGCAGCTTAGGAGCAACTAATGAAAAACTGTTTTTT

j_call: TRBJ1-1
d_call: .
v_call: TRBV27
clone_size: many
cdr3_aa: CASSPGVRGTEAFF
cdr3_nt: TGTGCCAGCAGCCCCGGGGTACGGGGCACTGAAGCTTTCTTT

j_call: TRBJ1-1
d_call: .
v_call: TRBV10-2
clone_size: .
cdr3_aa: CASSWGDEAFF
cdr3_nt: TGCGCCAGCAGTTGGGGGGATGAAGCTTTCTTT

j_call: TRBJ1-6
d_call: TRBD1
v_call: TRBV10-3
clone_size: many
cdr3_aa: CAINGQGNSPLHF
cdr3_nt: TGTGCCATCAATGGACAGGGAAATTCACCCCTCCACTTT

j_call: TRBJ1-4
d_call: .
v_call: TRBV25-1
clone_size: many
cdr3_aa: CASASTGTFGKLFF
cdr3_nt: TGTGCCAGCGCTTCAACCGGGACCTTCGGAAAACTGTTTTTT

j_call: TRBJ2-7
d_call: TRBD1
v_call: TRBV6-2/TRBV6-3
clone_size: .
cdr3_aa: CASDVAGGSYEQYF
cdr3_nt: TGTGCCAGCGATGTCGCAGGGGGATCCTACGAGCAGTACTTC

j_call: TRBJ2-3
d_call: .
v_call: TRBV20-1
clone_size: many
cdr3_aa: CSARVRGSTDTQYF
cdr3_nt: TGCAGTGCTAGAGTCAGGGGTAGCACAGATACGCAGTATTTT

j_call: TRBJ1-5
d_call: TRBD1
v_call: TRBV20-1
clone_size: many
cdr3_aa: CSAHEAGGDSNQPQHF
cdr3_nt: TGCAGTGCGCATGAGGCAGGGGGGGACTCCAATCAGCCCCAGCATTTT

j_call: TRBJ1-1
d_call: .
v_call: TRBV28
clone_size: many
cdr3_aa: CASRRGLNTEAFF
cdr3_nt: TGTGCCAGCCGTCGGGGGCTGAACACTGAAGCTTTCTTT

j_call: TRBJ2-5
d_call: .
v_call: TRBV9
clone_size: many
cdr3_aa: CASTPGPYQETQYF
cdr3_nt: TGTGCCAGCACCCCCGGCCCGTACCAAGAGACCCAGTACTTC

j_call: TRBJ2-1
d_call: .
v_call: TRBV5-1
clone_size: .
cdr3_aa: CASSLGIRGNEQFF
cdr3_nt: TGCGCCAGCAGCTTGGGGATAAGGGGTAATGAGCAGTTCTTC

j_call: TRBJ2-3
d_call: .
v_call: TRBV7-2
clone_size: .
cdr3_aa: CASRLDRGVTDTQYF
cdr3_nt: TGTGCCAGCAGATTAGACCGGGGAGTAACAGATACGCAGTATTTT

j_call: TRBJ2-2
d_call: .
v_call: TRBV12-3/TRBV12-4
clone_size: many
cdr3_aa: CASSTGSGELFF
cdr3_nt: TGTGCCAGCAGTACAGGGAGTGGGGAGCTGTTTTTT

j_call: TRBJ2-1
d_call: TRBD1
v_call: TRBV24-1
clone_size: many
cdr3_aa: CATSDWGQGVGEQFF
cdr3_nt: TGTGCCACCAGTGATTGGGGACAGGGGGTTGGTGAGCAGTTCTTC

j_call: TRBJ1-5
d_call: .
v_call: TRBV6-1
clone_size: many
cdr3_aa: CASRRQLDQPQHF
cdr3_nt: TGTGCCAGCAGACGACAGCTTGATCAGCCCCAGCATTTT

j_call: TRBJ1-1
d_call: .
v_call: TRBV6-6
clone_size: many
cdr3_aa: CASVRTRNTEAFF
cdr3_nt: TGTGCCAGTGTCCGGACCCGGAACACTGAAGCTTTCTTT

j_call: TRBJ2-3
d_call: .
v_call: TRBV29-1
clone_size: many
cdr3_aa: CSVDGPRTDTQYF
cdr3_nt: TGCAGCGTCGACGGGCCCCGCACAGATACGCAGTATTTT

j_call: TRBJ1-1
d_call: .
v_call: TRBV5-1
clone_size: many
cdr3_aa: CASSLGRVRLSMNTEAFF
cdr3_nt: TGCGCCAGCAGTCTGGGGCGGGTCCGCCTAAGTATGAACACTGAAGCTTTCTTT

j_call: TRBJ2-3
d_call: .
v_call: TRBV7-8
clone_size: few
cdr3_aa: CASGPEAVSTDTQYF
cdr3_nt: TGTGCCAGCGGGCCGGAAGCGGTGAGCACAGATACGCAGTATTTT

j_call: TRBJ1-1
d_call: .
v_call: TRBV2
clone_size: many
cdr3_aa: CASSDYRVRPEAFF
cdr3_nt: TGTGCCAGCAGTGACTACAGGGTGCGGCCTGAAGCTTTCTTT

j_call: TRBJ2-7
d_call: .
v_call: TRBV6-4
clone_size: .
cdr3_aa: CASSDSRGRYYEQYF
cdr3_nt: TGTGCCAGCAGTGACTCGAGAGGGCGATACTACGAGCAGTACTTC

j_call: TRBJ2-5
d_call: .
v_call: TRBV3-1
clone_size: .
cdr3_aa: CASSQDFRDQYF
cdr3_nt: TGTGCCAGCAGCCAAGATTTCCGGGACCAGTACTTC

j_call: TRBJ2-4
d_call: TRBD1
v_call: TRBV24-1
clone_size: .
cdr3_aa: CATSDTGEGKNIQYF
cdr3_nt: TGTGCCACCAGTGATACAGGGGAAGGCAAAAACATTCAGTACTTC

j_call: TRBJ1-5
d_call: .
v_call: TRBV10-3
clone_size: few
cdr3_aa: CAISESGAIQPQNF
cdr3_nt: TGTGCCATCAGTGAGTCAGGGGCTATCCAGCCCCAGAATTTT

j_call: TRBJ1-5
d_call: .
v_call: TRBV20-1
clone_size: few
cdr3_aa: CSARESGTFVGSRDQPQNF
cdr3_nt: TGCAGTGCTAGAGAAAGTGGGACGTTTGTGGGTAGTCGGGATCAGCCCCAGAATTTT

j_call: TRBJ1-4
d_call: .
v_call: TRBV5-1
clone_size: many
cdr3_aa: CASSWGLDNEKLFF
cdr3_nt: TGCGCCAGCAGCTGGGGTCTAGACAATGAAAAACTGTTTTTT

j_call: TRBJ1-1
d_call: .
v_call: TRBV7-8
clone_size: many
cdr3_aa: CASSLRPARLTEAFF
cdr3_nt: TGTGCCAGCAGCTTGCGTCCCGCCCGGTTGACTGAAGCTTTCTTT

j_call: TRBJ1-2
d_call: .
v_call: TRBV5-1
clone_size: many
cdr3_aa: CASSLTVPNYGYTF
cdr3_nt: TGCGCCAGCAGCTTGACAGTTCCTAACTATGGCTACACCTTC

j_call: TRBJ1-5
d_call: TRBD1
v_call: TRBV7-2
clone_size: few
cdr3_aa: CASSQHLGQGYNQPQNF
cdr3_nt: TGTGCCAGCAGCCAACACTTAGGACAGGGCTATAATCAGCCCCAGAATTTT

j_call: TRBJ1-2
d_call: .
v_call: TRBV5-1
clone_size: many
cdr3_aa: CASSASSAGNYGYTF
cdr3_nt: TGCGCCAGCAGCGCCTCTTCGGCGGGGAACTATGGCTACACCTTC

j_call: TRBJ2-5
d_call: TRBD2
v_call: TRBV5-1
clone_size: few
cdr3_aa: CASSLGLLAPKETQYF
cdr3_nt: TGCGCCAGCAGCTTGGGGCTACTAGCGCCAAAAGAGACCCAGTACTTC

j_call: TRBJ1-1
d_call: .
v_call: TRBV12-3/TRBV12-4
clone_size: many
cdr3_aa: CASSTGTNTEAFF
cdr3_nt: TGTGCCAGCAGCACCGGCACGAACACTGAAGCTTTCTTT

j_call: TRBJ2-1
d_call: TRBD1
v_call: TRBV5-1
clone_size: many
cdr3_aa: CASSNNRGSEQFF
cdr3_nt: TGCGCCAGCAGCAACAACAGGGGGAGTGAGCAGTTCTTC

j_call: TRBJ2-7
d_call: TRBD2
v_call: TRBV5-1
clone_size: few
cdr3_aa: CASSLSGGFYEQYF
cdr3_nt: TGCGCCAGCAGCTTAAGCGGGGGTTTTTACGAGCAGTACTTC

j_call: TRBJ2-1
d_call: TRBD1
v_call: TRBV2
clone_size: many
cdr3_aa: CASSENRGSYNEQFF
cdr3_nt: TGTGCCAGCAGTGAAAACAGGGGATCCTACAATGAGCAGTTCTTC

j_call: TRBJ2-5
d_call: .
v_call: TRBV9
clone_size: many
cdr3_aa: CASSVDDGETQYF
cdr3_nt: TGTGCCAGCAGCGTAGACGACGGAGAGACCCAGTACTTC

j_call: TRBJ2-3
d_call: .
v_call: TRBV4-2
clone_size: .
cdr3_aa: CASSQVLARSGDTQYF
cdr3_nt: TGTGCCAGCAGCCAAGTACTTGCTAGATCGGGAGATACGCAGTATTTT

j_call: TRBJ2-1
d_call: .
v_call: TRBV7-6
clone_size: many
cdr3_aa: CASSLAYGDNEQFF
cdr3_nt: TGTGCCAGCAGCTTAGCTTATGGGGACAATGAGCAGTTCTTC

j_call: TRBJ2-5
d_call: .
v_call: TRBV5-1
clone_size: .
cdr3_aa: CASGWDQGETQYF
cdr3_nt: TGCGCCAGCGGATGGGACCAAGGAGAGACCCAGTACTTC

j_call: TRBJ2-5
d_call: TRBD1
v_call: TRBV28
clone_size: .
cdr3_aa: CASSPRTGALGTQYF
cdr3_nt: TGTGCCAGCAGTCCGCGGACAGGGGCCTTGGGGACCCAGTACTTC

j_call: TRBJ1-1
d_call: .
v_call: TRBV20-1
clone_size: many
cdr3_aa: CSARDMDVEAFF
cdr3_nt: TGCAGTGCTAGAGACATGGACGTTGAAGCTTTCTTT

j_call: TRBJ1-6
d_call: .
v_call: TRBV9
clone_size: few
cdr3_aa: CASSVAWDSPLHF
cdr3_nt: TGTGCCAGCAGCGTAGCCTGGGATTCACCCCTCCACTTT

j_call: TRBJ2-1
d_call: .
v_call: TRBV18
clone_size: many
cdr3_aa: CASSPPVGAGEQFF
cdr3_nt: TGTGCCAGCTCACCACCGGTCGGGGCTGGTGAGCAGTTCTTC

j_call: TRBJ1-5
d_call: TRBD1
v_call: TRBV20-1
clone_size: .
cdr3_aa: CSADKTGQEQPQHF
cdr3_nt: TGCAGTGCTGACAAGACAGGGCAGGAACAGCCCCAGCATTTT